The 20 T cell receptor beta chains reported below all come from one sample, sequenced in a study of blood T cell repertoires in COVID-19. This table comes from immunoSEQ multiplex PCR, and its TCRdb copy is limited to in-frame clones, with some not included. The data contain some 220,000 clones, roughly 85% of them singletons. The sample consisted of peripheral blood. The receptor set was obtained from a woman between 18 and 30 years old who had recovered from COVID-19.

The V gene is TRBV27, the J gene TRBJ2-1, with a possible D match to TRBD2 (6 bases). CDR1 and CDR2 (germline): MNHEY, SMNVEV (reference sequence). Deletions cut 3 bases from V and 6 bases from J, with 21 bases between. There are 17 residues in the CDR3. This CDR3 reads CASSLVDIAAVINEQFF. Written as DNA, the CDR3 is TGTGCCAGCAGTTTGGTAGATATAGCGGCTGTTATCAATGAGCAGTTCTTC.

There are a few counts of this clone. For the CDR3, the DNA is TGTGCCAGCACACTGACAGGGGGCTCCATCCATGGCTACACCTTC. Protein: CASTLTGGSIHGYTF. This chain links TRBV7-2 with TRBJ1-2; 10 bases line up with TRBD1. CDR3 size: 15 residues. V shed 7 bases and J 6 bases; nucleotides not matched to a gene: 11. Germline-derived CDR1 and CDR2 are SGHTA and FQGNSA.

V is TRBV6-2 or TRBV6-3 and J is TRBJ2-7; 9 nucleotides align to TRBD2. The CDR3 runs 18 residues. The V gene's germline CDR1 is MNHEY and CDR2 SVGEGT. Trimming removed 6 bases from V and 3 bases from J; junction bases left unmatched: 18. The DNA of the CDR3 is TGTGCCAGCAGCCCTCCCCGCTTCGGTAGCGGGAGAAGCTACGAGCAGTACTTC. The encoded protein is CASSPPRFGSGRSYEQYF.

This clone was picked up a small number of times. V and J are TRBV29-1 and TRBJ2-7, with a tentative D call TRBD1 (6 bases). CDR3 length: 13 amino acids. Germline values: CDR1 SQVTM, CDR2 ANQGSEA. V lost 7 bases and J lost 0, with 13 bases in between. This CDR3 reads CSGITGSSYEQYF. The DNA of the CDR3 is TGCAGCGGGATCACAGGGAGCTCCTACGAGCAGTACTTC.

The chain links TRBV12-5 to TRBJ1-1; 7 bases align to TRBD1. Trimming took 6 bases from V and 5 from J; bases not matched to a gene: 9. The CDR3 spans 14 residues. CDR1 is LGHNT and CDR2 is FRNRAP in the germline V gene. In nucleotides, the CDR3 is TGTGCTAGTGGAGTAACAGGGGCAGGAACTGAAGCTTTCTTT. Translating it yields CASGVTGAGTEAFF.

V is TRBV5-4 and J is TRBJ2-3; D is unclear. V was trimmed by 3 bases and J by 0 bases, leaving 11 bases between them. The CDR3 is made up of 15 amino acids. The germline V gene has CDR1 SGHNT and CDR2 YYREEE (reference sequence). The CDR3 nucleotides read TGTGCCAGCAGCTCCCAACGAGCGAGCACAGATACGCAGTATTTT. Its translation is CASSSQRASTDTQYF.

The chain employs TRBV28 and TRBJ1-1, with D unresolved. Germline CDR1 MDHEN, CDR2 SYDVKM. V dropped 3 bases and J dropped 6 bases, with 8 bases sitting between them. The CDR3 has 12 amino acids. The CDR3, as DNA: TGTGCCAGCAGTTTGATGACTTCTGAAGCTTTCTTT. As protein: CASSLMTSEAFF.

The genes are TRBV6-5 and TRBJ1-5; D is unclear. The V and J ends lost 6 bases and 9 bases respectively, with 9 bases between them. Germline CDR1 MNHEY, CDR2 SVGAGI. This CDR3 has 11 amino acids. CDR3 region: CASRDSRPQHF. Here the CDR3 DNA reads TGTGCCAGCAGAGACTCAAGGCCCCAGCATTTT.

This clone was recorded only once. The chain uses TRBV29-1 and TRBJ2-2, with D tentatively TRBD2 (6 bases). Germline V gene lookup returns CDR1 SQVTM and CDR2 ANQGSEA. This CDR3 spans 15 amino acids. V was cut by 4 bases and J by 4 bases, with 16 bases left in between. DNA for the CDR3: TGCAGCGTTGGTACGTGGGGACTTCGCACCGGGGAGCTGTTTTTT. This encodes CSVGTWGLRTGELFF.

V usage is TRBV5-1 and J usage is TRBJ2-3; D gene ambiguous. V gave up 3 bases and J gave up 1 base, with 21 bases separating them. This CDR3 contains 18 residues. The germline gives CDR1 SGHRS, CDR2 YFSETQ. As DNA, the CDR3 is TGCGCCAGCAGCTCCTGGCCGCCTGCGGCGAGTCGCACAGATACGCAGTATTTT. Its protein product is CASSSWPPAASRTDTQYF. The complete variable domain, with remaining parts taken from reference TRBV5-1 and TRBJ2-3, reads KAGVTQTPRYLIKTRGQQVTLSCSPISGHRSVSWYQQTPGQGLQFLFEYFSETQRNKGNFPGRFSGRQFSNSRSEMNVSTLELGDSALYLCASSSWPPAASRTDTQYFGPGTRLTVL.

The V gene is TRBV6-5, the J gene TRBJ2-1, with D perhaps TRBD2 (6 bases). The CDR3 is 13 amino acids. CDR1 is MNHEY, CDR2 SVGAGI, per germline. The V and J ends lost 6 bases and 8 bases respectively, with 14 bases between them. The CDR3 loop is CASRGGATDEQFF. For the CDR3, the DNA is TGTGCCAGCAGAGGCGGGGCGACGGATGAGCAGTTCTTC.

The chain is built from TRBV7-8 and TRBJ1-6, with 9 positions matching TRBD1. V lost 3 bases and J lost 7; bases outside the gene matches: 4. CDR3 length: 15 amino acids. Per germline, CDR1 SGHVS and CDR2 FQNEAQ. CDR3 bases: TGTGCCAGCAGCTTTAGGACAGGGGAGAATTCACCCCTCCACTTT. It encodes CASSFRTGENSPLHF.

The chain carries TRBV13 and TRBJ1-2; 7 nucleotides line up with TRBD1. CDR3 length: 15 residues. Per germline, CDR1 PRHDT and CDR2 FYEKMQ (reference sequence). The ends lost 0 bases at V and 1 base at J; junction bases unmatched: 2. CDR3 loop: CASSLGGQINYGYTF. The CDR3 DNA sequence: TGTGCCAGCAGCTTAGGGGGACAGATTAACTATGGCTACACCTTC.

The chain joins TRBV4-3 to TRBJ2-1; 14 nucleotides line up with TRBD2. This CDR3 comprises 17 residues. Germline assignment: CDR1 LGHNA and CDR2 YSLEER. V dropped 1 base and J dropped 7; count of bases not matched to a gene: 6. The CDR3 reads CASSQASGTSGRNEQFF. CDR3 DNA sequence: TGCGCCAGCAGCCAAGCGTCGGGGACTAGCGGGAGAAATGAGCAGTTCTTC.

This clone showed up just once. The J gene is TRBJ1-5, the V gene TRBV11-2; the D is unclear. The germline gives CDR1 SGHAT, CDR2 FQNNGV. The CDR3 covers 14 residues. V shed 1 base and J shed 3 bases, with 7 bases lying between them. In nucleotides, the CDR3 is TGTGCCAGCAGCTTAGTACAAGTCAATCAGCCCCAGCATTTT. Amino acids: CASSLVQVNQPQHF.

V is TRBV5-4 and J is TRBJ2-1, with 15 bases that match TRBD2. The germline V gene has CDR1 SGHNT and CDR2 YYREEE (reference sequence). CDR3 length: 19 residues. The J segment lost 8 bases and the V segment lost 0 bases, leaving 12 bases of the junction unmatched. The chain's CDR3 is CASSLASGLAGGTLYEQFF. The CDR3 DNA reads TGTGCCAGCAGCTTGGCTTCGGGACTAGCGGGAGGAACCCTATATGAGCAGTTCTTC.

The J gene is TRBJ1-1, the V gene TRBV15; weak D call: TRBD1 (6 bases). Trimming took off 4 bases at V and 3 bases at J, with 15 bases between the two ends. The CDR3 has 15 residues. Per germline, CDR1 LNHNV and CDR2 YYDKDF (reference sequence). The DNA of the CDR3 is TGTGCCACCAGCACTTACAGGGTTTCGTACACTGAAGCTTTCTTT. Its protein product is CATSTYRVSYTEAFF.

This clone was seen a single time. Additional DNA sequences in this sample encode the identical CDR3. V usage is TRBV7-2 and J usage is TRBJ2-7; maybe TRBD1 (5 bases). The CDR3 consists of 13 residues. V lost 0 bases to trimming and J lost 4 bases, with 7 bases between them. CDR1 SGHTA and CDR2 FQGNSA come from the germline V gene. CDR3 sequence: CASSLAQGYEQYF. Written as DNA, the CDR3 is TGTGCCAGCAGCTTAGCGCAGGGATACGAGCAGTACTTC.

The J gene is TRBJ1-5, the V gene TRBV7-9, with TRBD1 matching 8 bases. The CDR3 is 16 residues long. Germline lookup yields CDR1 SEHNR and CDR2 FQNEAQ (reference sequence). Trimming at V came to 5 bases and at J to 0 bases, leaving 6 bases not matched to a gene. The CDR3 DNA reads TGTGCCAGCAGCCAGGGGACAGGTTATAGCAATCAGCCCCAGCATTTT. Translation: CASSQGTGYSNQPQHF.

V gene TRBV19 combines with J gene TRBJ1-4; D remains ambiguous. V was shortened by 6 bases and J by 8 bases, with 16 bases between the two germline ends. Germline CDR1 is LNHDA and CDR2 is SQIVND (reference sequence). This CDR3 comprises 14 residues. The CDR3 nucleotides are TGTGCCAGTAGGAAGACCGGGAGTGGGGAAAAACTGTTTTTT. Amino acid sequence: CASRKTGSGEKLFF.